Sequencing of this T cell receptor (beta chain) was carried out in a study of blood T cell repertoires in COVID-19. Across the study: Samples of COVID-19 (acute and convalescent) were obtained from the United States, Italy and Spain. PBMCs, B-cell-depleted T cells, or T cells provided the cDNA or gDNA that made up the material.

Original handling: Using reference gene primer amplification, nucleated cell counts were estimated. The table came from immunoSEQ multiplex PCR; TCRdb's copy has only in-frame clones and leaves some out. V and J calls plus clone size are reproduced from that table; the DNA served to infer D and trimming. The data hold about 150,000 clones, with about 90% observed a single time. This CDR3 spans 16 amino acids. Germline CDR1 reads GTSNPN; CDR2 reads SVGIG (reference sequence). The junction had 12 bases not matched to a gene; V was cut back by 2 bases and J by 3 bases. The TCR originated in a middle-aged man with acute or convalescent COVID-19. The sample was peripheral blood. The chain is built from TRBV30 and TRBJ2-5; 7 positions agree with TRBD1. The CDR3 sequence: CAWSKTPGTEEETQYF. The CDR3 region has the DNA TGTGCCTGGAGTAAAACTCCGGGGACAGAGGAAGAGACCCAGTACTTC.